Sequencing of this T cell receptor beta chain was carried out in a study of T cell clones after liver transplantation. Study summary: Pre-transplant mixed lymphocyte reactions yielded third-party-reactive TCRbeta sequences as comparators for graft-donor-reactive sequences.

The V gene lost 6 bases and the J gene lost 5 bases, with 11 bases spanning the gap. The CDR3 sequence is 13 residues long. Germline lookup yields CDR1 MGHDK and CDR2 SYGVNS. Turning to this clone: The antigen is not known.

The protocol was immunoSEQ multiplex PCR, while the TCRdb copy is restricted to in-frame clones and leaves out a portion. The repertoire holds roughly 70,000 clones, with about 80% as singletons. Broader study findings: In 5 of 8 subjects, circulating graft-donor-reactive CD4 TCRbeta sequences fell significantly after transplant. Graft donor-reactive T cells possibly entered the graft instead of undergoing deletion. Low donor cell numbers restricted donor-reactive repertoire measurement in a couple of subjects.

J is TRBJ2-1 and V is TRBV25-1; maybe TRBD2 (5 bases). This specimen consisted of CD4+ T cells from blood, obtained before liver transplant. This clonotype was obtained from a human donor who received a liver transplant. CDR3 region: CASRGSADNEQFF. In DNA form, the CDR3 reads TGTGCCAGCAGGGGTAGCGCAGACAATGAGCAGTTCTTC.